This T cell receptor (beta chain) originates from a study of T cell repertoires in cytomegalovirus infection. Background on the study: Recently identified HLA-C-restricted CMV epitopes were used, and well-studied HLA-B-restricted CMV epitopes were used as well. Indications of both CMV infection and matching HLA type were provided by public TCR beta signatures.

The V end lost 6 bases, the J end lost 4 bases, and 12 bases lay between the germline ends. Germline V lookup: CDR1 MNHEY, CDR2 SMNVEV (reference sequence). The CDR3 contains 13 residues. Points on this clonotype: Antigen unknown.

One entry per CDR3 protein results from TCRdb running MiXCR on the reads. This table holds roughly 150,000 distinct CDR3 sequences, about 31% found once. Study-wide results and caveats: Carriers of CMV plus the relevant HLA were identified by cumulative public TCR beta family frequency. CMV-specific HLA-C-restricted TCR beta clonotypes dominated the ex vivo response.

The TCR originated in a human donor in good health (CMV status not recorded). Some clones in this sample may be carry-over from other donors' samples. The chain uses TRBV27 and TRBJ1-1; the D gene is possibly TRBD1 (5 bases). The source was CD8+ T cells from cultured PBMCs, collected from culture after CMV antigen stimulation. The CDR3 coding sequence is TGTGCCAGCAGACCTCCGGGGCGCACTGAAGCTTTCTTT. It translates to CASRPPGRTEAFF.